This record covers a single TCR beta chain. Its target is unknown. CDR1 and CDR2 (germline): GTSNPN, SVGIG (reference sequence). CDR3 length: 17 residues. Trimming left V 2 bases short and J 2 bases short, with 19 bases between. This sample was taken from a study of cytomegalovirus exposure and HLA in healthy donors. Study-wide background: A prior study identified over 100 million unique TCR beta sequences from roughly 180 million T cells. Counted in an early data release were tens of millions of unique TCRs from HLA-typed donors. Notes on the study in general: Cytomegalovirus-associated TCR beta chains were listed, numbering 150 to 200. For presence/absence analyses, sequencing depth was assumed to be roughly uniform across donors.

Use of 60 Vbeta and 13 Jbeta primers characterized the PCR. TCRdb's table, derived via immunoSEQ multiplex PCR, lists solely in-frame clones and lacks some. The sample totals 140,000 to 150,000 clones; its top ten clones hold about 0.96%. J is TRBJ1-5 and V is TRBV30, with unresolved D. Sequencing was done on a sample of PBMCs. This clonotype was obtained from a male donor in good health and CMV-seronegative. CDR3 sequence: CAWSMGQAPRGNQPQHF. CDR3 in DNA: TGTGCCTGGAGTATGGGCCAGGCCCCGAGGGGCAATCAGCCCCAGCATTTT.